This TCR beta chain was found in a study of regulatory T cells in long-lasting Graves disease. Overall study: Over 5 years of antithyroid drugs with positive TSH receptor antibodies was taken to mean persistent Graves' disease.

As to time point: persistent/refractory GD, antithyroid drugs over 5 years with positive TRAb. Scientists built the TCR library using RNA that was extracted from PBMCs. The CDR3 sequence is 15 residues long. Trimming took 1 base from V and 1 from J, leaving 8 bases between them. Germline CDR1 LGHDT, CDR2 YNNKEL (reference sequence). Through Arm-PCR of CDR3 regions and iRepertoire HTBI primers, TCR beta libraries were built. TCRdb redid the calling of the multiplex PCR reads with MiXCR, one entry per CDR3 protein. The profile shows about 310,000 distinct CDR3 sequences, 22% of them singletons. Here the sequenced sample was peripheral blood mononuclear cells (PBMCs), taken when the disease was refractory, from a patient treated with antithyroid drugs. The TCR sequence derives from a female donor with Graves disease. J is TRBJ1-5 and V is TRBV3-1; D uncertain. CDR3 in amino acids: CASSQGSGSNQPQHF. CDR3 nucleotide sequence: TGTGCCAGCAGCCAAGGGAGTGGGAGCAATCAGCCCCAGCATTTT. The complete variable domain, with remaining parts taken from reference TRBV3-1 and TRBJ1-5, reads DTAVSQTPKYLVTQMGNDKSIKCEQNLGHDTMYWYKQDSKKFLKIMFSYNNKELIINETVPNRFSPKSPDKAHLNLHINSLELGDSAVYFCASSQGSGSNQPQHFGDGTRLSIL.